A selection of T cell receptor beta chains follows, all from one sample in a study of OX40 agonist ivuxolimab in advanced cancers. Clones were read by immunoSEQ multiplex PCR, and TCRdb kept only the in-frame ones, dropping some. The sample includes under 75,000 clones, around 85% of them seen just once. The specimen was CD4+ or CD8+ T cells sorted from blood, collected in a trial of the OX40 agonist ivuxolimab. The receptor source for this set is an adult with an advanced solid tumor such as melanoma, head and neck, liver or kidney cancer. Both conserved end residues are part of each CDR3. Clone size is given for some rows only: seen once, a few or many times, or a class if the clone is expanded.

CASSLAPPSGANVLTF TRBV5-4 -
CASSLGIYEQYF TRBV28 -
CASSLRQGPGYGYTF TRBV7-8 few
CASSPIQGYTGELFF TRBV11-2 -
CASSSDGTSYNEQFF TRBV6-6 -
CASSLGQGNTIYF TRBV5-1 -
CASSADTGVNYGYTF TRBV9 -
CATSRGQMNTGELFF TRBV15 -
CASSLLTGELFF TRBV28 -
CASSSINTIYF TRBV7-2 few
CASSENLAGGDNEQFF TRBV5-1 -
CASSQLVSYNEQFF TRBV2 -
CASSFAAGGEQYF TRBV11-2 -
CAISDSGENTIYF TRBV10-3 -
CSVESAGGAIYEQYF TRBV29-1 once
CAISDGRANYGYTF TRBV10-3 few
CASRTGGGFIQPQHF TRBV2 -
CSASWRGADTQYF TRBV29-1 once
CATRRTETQYF TRBV2 -
CASSTQGYSNQPQHF TRBV7-2 -
CASSYSALAYEQYF TRBV6-5 -
CASRPWGLQETQYF TRBV5-1 -
CASSPGTLPTDTQYF TRBV2 -
CASTDRAPDQPQHF TRBV2 -
CASSFSGTSSNEQFF TRBV7-2 -
CAWSDTSTGYEQYF TRBV30 -
CASSLGGWDTNEKLFF TRBV7-2 -
CASSLQINYGYTF TRBV7-2 -
CASSSRQGPETQYF TRBV7-2 -
CASSLETGIFGGYTF TRBV5-1 once
CASSFGDSPLHF TRBV7-3 -
CSVLQYAGTASNYGYTF TRBV29-1 -
CSVTGQESSGANVLTF TRBV29-1 -
CASSLVGDLYEQYF TRBV7-2 -
CASSTGTGRDQPQHF TRBV6-1 -
CSVGAGGLSNNEQFF TRBV29-1 -
CASSRNSYEQYF TRBV9 -
CASSLRDAGRDQPQHF TRBV7-8 few
CASSFSGTNSGNTIYF TRBV7-9 -
CASSSALGTGELFF TRBV7-2 -
CASSIQGPRDEQYF TRBV27 -